A single sample is the source of the 22 T cell receptor beta chains below, sequenced in a study of cytomegalovirus exposure and HLA in healthy donors. Both 60 Vbeta primers and 13 Jbeta primers went into the PCR. Generated by immunoSEQ multiplex PCR, the TCRdb table keeps only in-frame clones and is missing some. This sample has over 100,000 clones, with about four fifths found just once. The sample consisted of PBMCs. These receptors were collected from a man younger than 40 in good health and CMV-seropositive.

The V and J genes are TRBV18 and TRBJ1-3; D remains ambiguous. The V gene's germline CDR1 is KGHSH and CDR2 LQKENI. This CDR3 is built from 18 residues. V gave up 0 bases and J gave up 8 bases, with 23 bases separating them. The CDR3 reads CASSPPSLRVSDRDTIYF. The CDR3 nucleotides are TGTGCCAGCTCACCACCATCCCTCCGGGTCTCCGATCGAGACACCATATATTTT.

This clone is medium-sized (0.01 to 0.1%). The V gene is TRBV5-4, the J gene TRBJ1-2; TRBD1 agrees at 9 bases. V dropped 3 bases and J dropped 2; count of bases not matched to a gene: 5. Germline V gene lookup returns CDR1 SGHNT and CDR2 YYREEE (reference sequence). The CDR3 is made up of 15 amino acids. The CDR3 sequence: CASSSRGQGNYGYTF. CDR3 bases: TGTGCCAGCAGCTCGCGCGGACAGGGGAACTATGGCTACACCTTC.

V usage is TRBV5-4 and J usage is TRBJ2-5, with a possible D match to TRBD2 (5 bases). V gave up 2 bases and J gave up 2 bases, with 10 bases separating them. Germline-derived CDR1 and CDR2 are SGHNT and YYREEE (reference sequence). This CDR3 is 14 amino acids long. The DNA for the CDR3 is TGTGCCAGCAGCTTACCGGGGATTCAAGAGACCCAGTACTTC. This sequence encodes CASSLPGIQETQYF.

This clone was seen a single time. The chain has TRBV5-4 and TRBJ2-4, with TRBD2 identical over 8 bases. V gave up 7 bases and J gave up 2 bases; unmatched junction bases: 17. The CDR3 has 18 residues. Per the germline V gene, CDR1 is SGHNT and CDR2 is YYREEE (reference sequence). This chain's CDR3 is CASSSGGRRYETKNIQYF. CDR3 DNA sequence: TGTGCCAGCTCATCGGGGGGGAGGCGCTATGAAACCAAAAACATTCAGTACTTC. The full variable domain, with the rest looked up from reference TRBV5-4 and TRBJ2-4, is ETGVTQSPTHLIKTRGQQVTLRCSSQSGHNTVSWYQQALGQGPQFIFQYYREEENGRGNFPPRFSGLQFPNYSSELNVNALELDDSALYLCASSSGGRRYETKNIQYFGAGTRLSVL.

This chain connects TRBV4-2 to TRBJ2-5, with no clear D. V was clipped by 0 bases and J by 3 bases, with 2 bases between them. This CDR3 has 12 amino acids. Germline V gene data show CDR1 as LGHNA and CDR2 as YNFKEQ. The CDR3 loop is CASSQDKETQYF. CDR3 nucleotides: TGTGCCAGCAGCCAAGATAAAGAGACCCAGTACTTC.

This chain uses TRBV11-3 with TRBJ2-7, with D possibly being TRBD2 (6 bases). V was trimmed by 0 bases and J by 7 bases, leaving 16 bases between them. There are 15 residues in the CDR3. The germline V gene has CDR1 SGHNT and CDR2 YENEEA. The CDR3 DNA sequence: TGTGCCAGCAGCTTAGAATGGCTAATTGGGGGGGAGCAGTACGTC. Its protein product is CASSLEWLIGGEQYV.

V and J are TRBV4-1 and TRBJ2-2; maybe TRBD2 (6 bases). The CDR3 length is 15 residues. CDR1 is MGHRA, CDR2 YSYEKL, per germline. V was clipped by 2 bases and J by 8 bases, with 15 bases between them. CDR3 DNA: TGCGCCAGCAGCCAACGGGAGTGGATGAGGGGGGAGCTGTTTTTT. It specifies CASSQREWMRGELFF.

The genes are TRBV15 and TRBJ2-7; tentatively, D is TRBD1 (6 bases). The germline V gene encodes CDR1 LNHNV and CDR2 YYDKDF (reference sequence). The V end lost 0 bases, the J end lost 5 bases, and 14 bases lay between the germline ends. CDR3 size: 15 residues. CDR3 sequence (DNA): TGTGCCACCAGCAGAGACAGGGGCGGTTTAGACGAGCAGTACTTC. This codes for CATSRDRGGLDEQYF.

The J gene is TRBJ1-2, the V gene TRBV18; the D gene is possibly TRBD1 (5 bases). The germline V gene has CDR1 KGHSH and CDR2 LQKENI. This CDR3 is built from 14 residues. V was clipped by 3 bases and J by 5 bases, with 13 bases between them. CDR3 sequence: CASSPVRQPYGYTF. The CDR3 DNA sequence: TGTGCCAGCTCACCCGTTCGACAGCCTTATGGCTACACCTTC.

The chain couples TRBV5-1 to TRBJ2-2; D not certain. This CDR3 has 15 residues. Germline CDR1 SGHRS, CDR2 YFSETQ. V was trimmed by 4 bases and J by 3 bases, leaving 13 bases between them. CDR3 nucleotides: TGCGCCAGCAGCCCTTCTAGACCTTACACCGGGGAGCTGTTTTTT. Protein: CASSPSRPYTGELFF.

The chain recombines TRBV4-2 with TRBJ2-1; TRBD1 is a possible D gene (5 bases). Trimming took 4 bases from V and 0 from J, leaving 25 bases between them. Germline V gene lookup returns CDR1 LGHNA and CDR2 YNFKEQ. This CDR3 is 20 amino acids long. CDR3 sequence reads: CASSPWGGNRIQSSYNEQFF. The DNA of the CDR3 is TGTGCCAGCAGCCCCTGGGGCGGTAATCGAATTCAGAGCTCCTACAATGAGCAGTTCTTC.

This chain uses TRBV5-1 with TRBJ2-1, with a weak D call TRBD1 (6 bases). Per the germline V gene, CDR1 is SGHRS and CDR2 is YFSETQ. The CDR3 has 15 residues. Trimming cost V 0 bases and J 4 bases, with 11 bases left between them. The DNA of the CDR3 is TGCGCCAGCAGCTTGGCCACAGGGACATACAATGAGCAGTTCTTC. This sequence encodes CASSLATGTYNEQFF.

The J gene is TRBJ1-2, the V gene TRBV9, with a weak D call TRBD1 (5 bases). Germline CDR1 is SGDLS and CDR2 is YYNGEE. The length of the CDR3 is 11 residues. CDR3 DNA: TGTGCTCTTCAGGGATGGTTTGGCTACACCTTC. Its protein is CALQGWFGYTF.

This clone was detected only a few times. This chain joins TRBV7-2 and TRBJ2-7; weak D call: TRBD1 (6 bases). Deletions cut 5 bases from V and 0 bases from J, with 20 bases between. The germline CDR1 and CDR2 sequences are SGHTA and FQGNSA. The CDR3 has 17 amino acids. CDR3 sequence (DNA): TGTGCCAGCAGCACCCGAACCGGGACATGGAGCTCCTACGAGCAGTACGTC. Its protein is CASSTRTGTWSSYEQYV.

V gene TRBV5-6 combines with J gene TRBJ1-1, with 7 bases identical to TRBD1. This CDR3 comprises 16 residues. V dropped 0 bases and J dropped 5; count of bases not matched to a gene: 10. Germline V gene lookup returns CDR1 SGHDT and CDR2 YYEEEE. CDR3 sequence: CASSLEGDSPVTEAFF. As DNA, the CDR3 is TGTGCCAGCAGCTTGGAAGGGGACAGTCCGGTGACTGAAGCTTTCTTT.

The sample holds one count of this clone. The chain recombines TRBV30 with TRBJ2-2, with 7 positions matching TRBD1. CDR1 and CDR2 from the germline V gene are GTSNPN and SVGIG (reference sequence). The CDR3 length is 17 residues. J lost 1 base, V lost 3 bases, and 11 bases had no gene match. Written as DNA, the CDR3 is TGTGCCTGGAGCCCCGGCCGGACAGGTCTGAACACCGGGGAGCTGTTTTTT. It specifies CAWSPGRTGLNTGELFF.

The gene calls are TRBV7-2 and TRBJ2-2; TRBD2 matches at 11 bases. The CDR3 is 17 amino acids. Germline V gene data show CDR1 as SGHTA and CDR2 as FQGNSA. With V trimmed by 3 bases and J by 4 bases, 7 bases remained unmatched. For the CDR3, the DNA is TGTGCCAGCAGCTTGTCTCTAGCGGGGGGCAGCACCGGGGAGCTGTTTTTT. This codes for CASSLSLAGGSTGELFF. The full variable domain, in which reference TRBV7-2 and TRBJ2-2 provide the parts outside the CDR3, is GAGVSQSPSNKVTEKGKDVELRCDPISGHTALYWYRQSLGQGLEFLIYFQGNSAPDKSGLPSDRFSAERTGGSVSTLTIQRTQQEDSAVYLCASSLSLAGGSTGELFFGEGSRLTVL.

The gene calls are TRBV30 and TRBJ2-2; 12 nucleotides agree with TRBD2. CDR1 GTSNPN and CDR2 SVGIG come from the germline V gene (reference sequence). V trimming: 7 bases; J trimming: 7 bases; junction bases outside the gene matches: 13. This CDR3 region has 16 residues. DNA for the CDR3: TGTGCCTTGGGACTAGCGGGTTTCCAGTTCGTCGGGGAGCTGTTTTTT. It encodes CALGLAGFQFVGELFF.

The V call is TRBV5-4, the J call TRBJ2-3; weak D call: TRBD1 (5 bases). CDR1 is SGHNT, CDR2 YYREEE, per germline (reference sequence). The V and J ends lost 2 bases and 9 bases respectively, with 10 bases between them. CDR3 length equals 12 residues. The CDR3 loop is CASSFTQGTQYF. The CDR3 nucleotides are TGTGCCAGCAGCTTCACTCAGGGAACGCAGTATTTT.

The rearrangement links TRBV5-1 to TRBJ2-3, with D possibly TRBD1 on 6 matching bases. V lost 4 bases to trimming and J lost 2 bases, with 11 bases between them. CDR3 size: 14 residues. Germline CDR1 reads SGHRS; CDR2 reads YFSETQ. The CDR3 loop is CASSPGQTTDTQYF. DNA for the CDR3: TGCGCCAGCAGCCCCGGACAGACCACAGATACGCAGTATTTT.

The chain combines TRBV5-1 with TRBJ2-5; D ambiguous. The CDR3 extends over 13 amino acids. CDR1 SGHRS and CDR2 YFSETQ come from the germline V gene. V was clipped by 4 bases and J by 1 base, with 8 bases between them. CDR3 in amino acids: CASSRGPQETQYF. The DNA of the CDR3 is TGCGCCAGCAGCCGAGGCCCCCAAGAGACCCAGTACTTC.

The chain combines TRBV19 with TRBJ2-4; 7 nucleotides line up with TRBD1. The V segment lost 4 bases and the J segment 0 bases; nucleotides outside the gene matches: 6. Germline V gives CDR1 LNHDA, CDR2 SQIVND (reference sequence). The CDR3 loop spans 16 amino acids. CDR3 DNA sequence: TGTGCCAGTAGTAGAGACAGGGCACTAGCCAAAAACATTCAGTACTTC. It translates to CASSRDRALAKNIQYF.